Shown below are 15 T cell receptor beta chains from a single sample sequenced in a study of blood T cells in healthy people across ages. Sample-barcoded 5' priming and a J-beta primer mix drove a second PCR of about 6 to 11 cycles. TCRdb reprocessed the 5' RACE reads via MiXCR and lists one record per CDR3 protein. The sample contains approximately 1,000,000 distinct CDR3 sequences, more than 35% of which appear only once. The sample consisted of blood. These receptors originate from a woman aged 55-69 years in good health.

This clonotype was detected many times. The V gene is TRBV5-1, the J gene TRBJ2-3, with 8 bases aligning to TRBD1. The CDR3 loop spans 15 amino acids. The trim removed 0 bases at V and 2 bases at J, leaving 2 bases unmatched. CDR1 SGHRS and CDR2 YFSETQ come from the germline V gene. The CDR3 protein is CASSLGDRSTDTQYF. DNA for the CDR3: TGCGCCAGCAGCTTGGGGGACAGGTCCACAGATACGCAGTATTTT.

This clonotype was observed a handful of times. This chain connects TRBV29-1 to TRBJ1-2; D is unclear. Germline CDR1 and CDR2: SQVTM and ANQGSEA. The CDR3 covers 15 residues. V lost 0 bases to trimming and J lost 6 bases, with 17 bases between them. This chain's CDR3 is CSVEDSLLLGNGYTF. In DNA form, the CDR3 reads TGCAGCGTTGAAGATAGTCTTCTCCTCGGGAATGGCTACACCTTC.

In this sample, this clonotype turned up a few times. The chain couples TRBV27 to TRBJ2-1; D is possibly TRBD2 (6 bases). The CDR3 consists of 13 residues. Looked up from germline, CDR1 is MNHEY and CDR2 is SMNVEV (reference sequence). V lost 8 bases and J lost 4, with 12 bases in between. CDR3 sequence: CASGGYSYNEQFF. The CDR3 DNA reads as TGTGCCAGCGGAGGGTACTCTTACAATGAGCAGTTCTTC.

The rearrangement joins TRBV2 to TRBJ2-5, with TRBD1 matching over 7 bases. The CDR3 has 15 residues. The junction had 9 bases not matched to a gene; V was cut back by 3 bases and J by 5 bases. The V gene's germline CDR1 is SNHLY and CDR2 FYNNEI. This chain's CDR3 is CASSESWGQQETQYF. The CDR3 bases are TGTGCCAGCAGTGAGTCCTGGGGACAGCAGGAGACCCAGTACTTC.

The rearrangement links TRBV24-1 to TRBJ2-4; 8 nucleotides match TRBD1. The J call may be incorrect, as the DNA end agrees better with TRBJ2-5. CDR1 and CDR2 (germline): KGHDR, SFDVKD. This CDR3 spans 15 amino acids. The CDR3 region is CATSDRLQGEETQYF. CDR3 nucleotide sequence: TGTGCCACCAGTGACCGTCTACAGGGGGAAGAGACCCAGTACTTC.

The chain employs TRBV27 and TRBJ1-2; 9 bases align to TRBD1. The V gene's germline CDR1 is MNHEY and CDR2 SMNVEV (reference sequence). This CDR3 has 14 amino acids. Unmatched junction bases numbered 6, after V lost 6 bases and J lost 4 bases. The CDR3 is CASRAGTGTYGYTF. For the CDR3, the DNA is TGTGCCAGCAGGGCGGGGACAGGGACCTATGGCTACACCTTC.

The rearrangement uses TRBV4-2 and TRBJ2-1, with 8 bases fitting TRBD2. The CDR3 is made up of 16 amino acids. Germline V lookup: CDR1 LGHNA, CDR2 YNFKEQ. The junction had 3 bases not matched to a gene; V was cut back by 0 bases and J by 2 bases. CDR3 protein: CASSQDLAGPYNEQFF. In nucleotides, the CDR3 is TGTGCCAGCAGCCAAGATCTAGCGGGCCCCTACAATGAGCAGTTCTTC.

The V call is TRBV20-1, the J call TRBJ1-4; unclear D gene. Trimming removed 3 bases from V and 3 bases from J, with 8 bases in between. This CDR3 is 13 amino acids long. CDR1 and CDR2 (germline): DFQATT, SNEGSKA (reference sequence). In DNA form, the CDR3 reads TGCAGTGCTAGTAGCCAGTCTAATGAAAAACTGTTTTTT. Its protein is CSASSQSNEKLFF.

The sample holds a few counts of this clonotype. The chain combines TRBV24-1 with TRBJ2-1; the match to TRBD2 covers 8 bases. With V trimmed by 4 bases and J by 8 bases, 12 bases remained unmatched. Germline loops: CDR1 KGHDR, CDR2 SFDVKD. The CDR3 runs 16 residues. As DNA, the CDR3 is TGTGCCACCAGTGACCCGGTAGCGGGACGTAGCGATGAGCAGTTCTTC. This codes for CATSDPVAGRSDEQFF.

This clonotype appeared once. V is TRBV11-2 and J is TRBJ2-4, with D perhaps TRBD1 or TRBD2 (5 bases each). The J call is in doubt because the DNA end fits TRBJ2-7 better. The CDR3 has 13 amino acids. Germline CDR1 and CDR2: SGHAT and FQNNGV. The CDR3, as DNA: TGTGCCAGCGGGACCCCGAGCTCCTACGAGCAGTACTTC. Translating gives CASGTPSSYEQYF.

The chain couples TRBV15 to TRBJ2-1; 7 positions agree with TRBD1. CDR3 length: 17 residues. The germline CDR1 and CDR2 sequences are LNHNV and YYDKDF (reference sequence). Losses at the gene ends were 0 bases for V and 4 bases for J; bases not matched to a gene: 9. The CDR3 region is CATSRDLRGPWYNEQFF. Here the CDR3 DNA reads TGTGCCACCAGCAGAGATCTAAGGGGGCCATGGTACAATGAGCAGTTCTTC.

The gene calls are TRBV10-3 and TRBJ2-7; D not resolved. V dropped 0 bases and J dropped 4 bases, with 13 bases sitting between them. Germline CDR1 and CDR2: ENHRY and SYGVKD. CDR3 length: 15 amino acids. CDR3 region: CAISESMGFRYEQYF. CDR3 DNA sequence: TGTGCCATCAGTGAGTCGATGGGTTTTAGGTACGAGCAGTACTTC.

This clonotype was recorded a few times. This chain joins TRBV27 and TRBJ2-5; the match to TRBD2 covers 12 bases. The J call may be in error: the DNA end matches TRBJ2-7 better. The CDR3 has 16 amino acids. CDR1 is MNHEY, CDR2 SMNVEV, per germline (reference sequence). CDR3 region: CASSYNRLAGAHEQYF. Here the CDR3 DNA reads TGTGCCAGCAGTTATAATCGACTAGCGGGAGCCCACGAGCAGTACTTC.

The chain links TRBV11-3 to TRBJ2-5, with 11 nucleotides matching TRBD1. CDR3 length: 16 residues. Trimming removed 5 bases from V and 4 bases from J; junction bases left unmatched: 9. Germline V gene sequence: CDR1 SGHNT, CDR2 YENEEA. The CDR3 coding sequence is TGTGCCAGCAGCCTGGGACAGGGGGTGGGGGGAGAGACCCAGTACTTC. It translates to CASSLGQGVGGETQYF. Together with reference TRBV11-3 and TRBJ2-5, the CDR3 gives the full variable domain: EAGVVQSPRYKIIEKKQPVAFWCNPISGHNTLYWYLQNLGQGPELLIRYENEEAVDDSQLPKDRFSAERLKGVDSTLKIQPAELGDSAVYLCASSLGQGVGGETQYFGPGTRLLVL.

In the case of this clonotype: A much larger clone sits a single nucleotide away, making a read error possible. The genes are TRBV7-2 and TRBJ2-7, with D unclear. The germline V gene encodes CDR1 SGHTA and CDR2 FQGNSA. V was shortened by 1 base and J by 7 bases, with 20 bases between the two germline ends. This CDR3 contains 16 residues. The DNA for the CDR3 is TGTGCCAGCAGCTTAGGACCCAATCCTACAACTAATGAGCAGTACTTC. Translated: CASSLGPNPTTNEQYF.